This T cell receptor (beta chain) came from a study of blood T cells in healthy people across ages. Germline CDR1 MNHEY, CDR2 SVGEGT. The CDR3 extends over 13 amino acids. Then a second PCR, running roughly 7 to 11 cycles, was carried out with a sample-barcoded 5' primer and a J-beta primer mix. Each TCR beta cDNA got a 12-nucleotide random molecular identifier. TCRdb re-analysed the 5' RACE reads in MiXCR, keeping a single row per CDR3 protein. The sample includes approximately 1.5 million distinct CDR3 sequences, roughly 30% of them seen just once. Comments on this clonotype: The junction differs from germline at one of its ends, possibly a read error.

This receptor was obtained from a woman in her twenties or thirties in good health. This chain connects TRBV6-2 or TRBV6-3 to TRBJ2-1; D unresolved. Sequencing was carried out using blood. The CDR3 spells CVSSRTAVDEQFF. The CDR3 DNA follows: TGTGTCAGCAGCAGGACCGCGGTCGATGAGCAGTTCTTC.